This TCR beta chain was sequenced in a study of blood T cells in healthy people across ages. CDR3 length equals 16 residues. Germline V CDR1 and CDR2: MDHEN, SYDVKM. Then a second PCR, running roughly 7 to 11 cycles, was carried out with a sample-barcoded 5' primer and a J-beta primer mix. Every sample produced at least 3 million CDR3-containing paired-end reads. TCRdb redid the calling of the 5' RACE reads with MiXCR, one entry per CDR3 protein. Among nearly 1 million distinct CDR3 sequences, just over 50% were seen once, and the ten largest hold over 20%. This rearrangement joins TRBV28 to TRBJ2-4; D may be TRBD1 (5 bases). Matching the DNA end better, TRBJ2-7 makes the J call doubtful. The sequence was obtained from a woman aged 60-70 years in good health. Sequencing was performed on blood. The CDR3 loop reads CASSLGRVVWEGEQYF. CDR3 in DNA: TGTGCCAGCAGTTTAGGCAGGGTCGTTTGGGAAGGCGAGCAGTACTTC.